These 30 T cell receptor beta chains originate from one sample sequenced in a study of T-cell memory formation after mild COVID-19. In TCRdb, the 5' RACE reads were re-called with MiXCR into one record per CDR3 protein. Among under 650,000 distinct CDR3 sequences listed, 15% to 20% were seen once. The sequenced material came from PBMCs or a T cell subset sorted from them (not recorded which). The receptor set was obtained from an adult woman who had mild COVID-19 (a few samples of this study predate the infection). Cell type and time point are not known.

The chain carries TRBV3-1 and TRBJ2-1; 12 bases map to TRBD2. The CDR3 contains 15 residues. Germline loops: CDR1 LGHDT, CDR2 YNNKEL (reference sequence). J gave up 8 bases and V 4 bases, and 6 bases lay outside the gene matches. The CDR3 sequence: CASSPQLAGGHEQFF. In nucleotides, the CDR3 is TGTGCCAGCAGCCCTCAACTAGCGGGAGGACATGAGCAGTTCTTC.

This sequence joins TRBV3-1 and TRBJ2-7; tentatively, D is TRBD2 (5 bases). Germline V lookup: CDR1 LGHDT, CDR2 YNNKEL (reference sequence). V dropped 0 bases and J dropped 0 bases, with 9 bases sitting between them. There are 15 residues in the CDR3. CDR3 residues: CASSQELGSSYEQYF. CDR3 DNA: TGTGCCAGCAGCCAAGAACTGGGGAGCTCCTACGAGCAGTACTTC.

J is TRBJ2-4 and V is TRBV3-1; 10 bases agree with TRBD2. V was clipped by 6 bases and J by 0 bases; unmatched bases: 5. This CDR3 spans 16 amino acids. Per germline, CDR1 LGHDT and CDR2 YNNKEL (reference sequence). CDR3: CASSLAGVGAKNIQYF. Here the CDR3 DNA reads TGTGCCAGCAGTCTAGCGGGGGTTGGAGCCAAAAACATTCAGTACTTC.

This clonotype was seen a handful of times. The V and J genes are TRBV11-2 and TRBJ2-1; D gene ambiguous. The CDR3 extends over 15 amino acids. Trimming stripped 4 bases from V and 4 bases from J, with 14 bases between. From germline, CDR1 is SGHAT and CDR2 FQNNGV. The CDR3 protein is CASSSPRYPYNEQFF. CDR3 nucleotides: TGTGCCAGCAGCTCGCCAAGGTATCCGTACAATGAGCAGTTCTTC.

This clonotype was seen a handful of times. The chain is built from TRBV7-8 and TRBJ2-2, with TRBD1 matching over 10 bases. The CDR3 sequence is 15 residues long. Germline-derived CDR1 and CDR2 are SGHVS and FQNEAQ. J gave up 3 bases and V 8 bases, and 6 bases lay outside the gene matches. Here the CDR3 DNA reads TGTGCCAGCCTTGGACAGGGGGTCGACACCGGGGAGCTGTTTTTT. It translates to CASLGQGVDTGELFF.

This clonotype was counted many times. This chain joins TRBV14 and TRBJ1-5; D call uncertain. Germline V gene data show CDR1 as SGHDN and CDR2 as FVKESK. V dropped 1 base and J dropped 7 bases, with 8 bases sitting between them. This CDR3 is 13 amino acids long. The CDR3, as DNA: TGTGCCAGCAGCCAAGCCCCCCACCAGCCCCAGCATTTT. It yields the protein CASSQAPHQPQHF.

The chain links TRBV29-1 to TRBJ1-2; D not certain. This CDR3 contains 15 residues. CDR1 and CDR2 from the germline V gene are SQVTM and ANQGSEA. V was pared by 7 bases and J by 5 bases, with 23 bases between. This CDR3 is CSALPPGGFGYGYTF. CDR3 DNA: TGCAGCGCCCTCCCGCCGGGCGGATTTGGGTATGGCTACACCTTC.

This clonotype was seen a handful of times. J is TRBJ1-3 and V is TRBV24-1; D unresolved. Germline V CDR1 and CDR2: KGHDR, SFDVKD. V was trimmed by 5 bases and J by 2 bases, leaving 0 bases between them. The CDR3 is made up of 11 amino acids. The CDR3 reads CATSAGNTIYF. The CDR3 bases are TGTGCCACCAGTGCTGGAAACACCATATATTTT.

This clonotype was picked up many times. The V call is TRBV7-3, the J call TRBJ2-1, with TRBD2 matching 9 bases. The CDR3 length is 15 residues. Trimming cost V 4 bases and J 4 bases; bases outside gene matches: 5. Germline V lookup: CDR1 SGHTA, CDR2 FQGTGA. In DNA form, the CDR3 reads TGTGCCAGCAGCTCCCGCGGGGGGGCATACAATGAGCAGTTCTTC. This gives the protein CASSSRGGAYNEQFF.

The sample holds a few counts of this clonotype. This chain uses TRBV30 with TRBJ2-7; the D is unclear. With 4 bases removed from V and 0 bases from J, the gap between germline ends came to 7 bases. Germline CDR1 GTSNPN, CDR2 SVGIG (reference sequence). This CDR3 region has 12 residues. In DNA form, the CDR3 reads TGTGCCTGGACAGGTCACTCCTACGAGCAGTACTTC. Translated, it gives CAWTGHSYEQYF.

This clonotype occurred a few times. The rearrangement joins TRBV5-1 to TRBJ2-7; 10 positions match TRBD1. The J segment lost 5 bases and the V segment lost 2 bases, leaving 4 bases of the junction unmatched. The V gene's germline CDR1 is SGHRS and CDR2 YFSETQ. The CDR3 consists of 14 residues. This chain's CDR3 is CASSFGTGENEQYF. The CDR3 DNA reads TGCGCCAGCAGCTTCGGGACAGGGGAGAACGAGCAGTACTTC.

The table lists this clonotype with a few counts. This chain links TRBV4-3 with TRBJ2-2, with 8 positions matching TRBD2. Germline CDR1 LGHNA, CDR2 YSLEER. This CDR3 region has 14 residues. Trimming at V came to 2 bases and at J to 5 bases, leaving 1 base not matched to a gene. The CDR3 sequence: CASSQSGSTGELFF. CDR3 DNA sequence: TGCGCCAGCAGCCAAAGCGGGAGTACCGGGGAGCTGTTTTTT.

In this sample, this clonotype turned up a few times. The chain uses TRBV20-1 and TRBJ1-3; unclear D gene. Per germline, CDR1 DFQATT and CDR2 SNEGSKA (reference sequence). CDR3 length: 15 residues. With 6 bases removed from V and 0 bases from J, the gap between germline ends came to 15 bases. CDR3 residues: CSAPSGGSSGNTIYF. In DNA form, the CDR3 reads TGCAGTGCCCCTAGCGGAGGCTCCTCTGGAAACACCATATATTTT.

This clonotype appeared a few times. CDR3 coding DNA: TGTGCCAGCAGCTCCCCAGAAAGCTCTGGGGCCAACGTCCTGACTTTC. Translated: CASSSPESSGANVLTF. The chain joins TRBV7-3 to TRBJ2-6; no clear D gene. Germline V gives CDR1 SGHTA, CDR2 FQGTGA. CDR3 size: 16 residues. Between the trimmed V and J ends, which lost 4 bases and 0 bases, there was a span of 10 bases.

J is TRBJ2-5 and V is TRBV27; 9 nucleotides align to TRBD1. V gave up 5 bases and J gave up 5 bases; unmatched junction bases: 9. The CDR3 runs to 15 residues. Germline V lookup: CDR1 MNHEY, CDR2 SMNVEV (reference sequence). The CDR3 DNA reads TGTGCCAGCAGTCCCCGGGACAGGGAAGAGGAGACCCAGTACTTC. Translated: CASSPRDREEETQYF.

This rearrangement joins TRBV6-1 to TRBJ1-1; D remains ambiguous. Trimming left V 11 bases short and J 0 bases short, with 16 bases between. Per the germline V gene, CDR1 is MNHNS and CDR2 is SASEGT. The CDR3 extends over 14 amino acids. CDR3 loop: CAARENILNTEAFF. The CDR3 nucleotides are TGTGCCGCCCGGGAAAACATCTTGAACACTGAAGCTTTCTTT.

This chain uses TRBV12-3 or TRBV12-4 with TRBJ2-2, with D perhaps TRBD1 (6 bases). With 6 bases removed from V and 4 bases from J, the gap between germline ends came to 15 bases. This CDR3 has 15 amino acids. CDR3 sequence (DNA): TGTGCCAGCAGCGGGACAATGCCCGGCACCGGGGAGCTGTTTTTT. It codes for CASSGTMPGTGELFF.

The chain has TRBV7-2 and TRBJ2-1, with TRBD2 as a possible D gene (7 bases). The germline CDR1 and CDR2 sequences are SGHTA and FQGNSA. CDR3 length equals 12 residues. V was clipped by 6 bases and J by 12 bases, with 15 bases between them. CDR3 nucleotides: TGTGCCAGCAGACGTGGGGGGGGCTCGCAGTTCTTC. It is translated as CASRRGGGSQFF.

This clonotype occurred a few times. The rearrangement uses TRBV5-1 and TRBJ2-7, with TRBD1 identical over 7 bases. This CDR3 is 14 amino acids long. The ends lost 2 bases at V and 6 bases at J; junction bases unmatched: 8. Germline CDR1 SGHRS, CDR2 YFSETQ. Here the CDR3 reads CASSFTGALGEQYF. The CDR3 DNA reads TGCGCCAGCAGCTTTACAGGGGCTTTGGGCGAGCAGTACTTC. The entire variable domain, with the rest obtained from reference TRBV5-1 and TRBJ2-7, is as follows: KAGVTQTPRYLIKTRGQQVTLSCSPISGHRSVSWYQQTPGQGLQFLFEYFSETQRNKGNFPGRFSGRQFSNSRSEMNVSTLELGDSALYLCASSFTGALGEQYFGPGTRLTVT.

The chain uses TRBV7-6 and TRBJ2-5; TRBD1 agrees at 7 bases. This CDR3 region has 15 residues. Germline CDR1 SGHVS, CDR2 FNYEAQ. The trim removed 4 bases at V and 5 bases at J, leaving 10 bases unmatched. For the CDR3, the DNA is TGTGCCAGCAGCTCTGGACAGGAGGCATTTGAGACCCAGTACTTC. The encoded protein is CASSSGQEAFETQYF.

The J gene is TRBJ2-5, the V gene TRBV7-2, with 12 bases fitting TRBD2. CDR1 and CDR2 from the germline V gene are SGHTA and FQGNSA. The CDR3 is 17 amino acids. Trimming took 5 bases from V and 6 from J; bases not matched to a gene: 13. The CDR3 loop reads CASSISSGTSGLKTQYF. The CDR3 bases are TGTGCCAGCAGCATATCGTCCGGGACTAGCGGGTTGAAGACCCAGTACTTC. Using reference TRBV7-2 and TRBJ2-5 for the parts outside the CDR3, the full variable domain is GAGVSQSPSNKVTEKGKDVELRCDPISGHTALYWYRQSLGQGLEFLIYFQGNSAPDKSGLPSDRFSAERTGGSVSTLTIQRTQQEDSAVYLCASSISSGTSGLKTQYFGPGTRLLVL.

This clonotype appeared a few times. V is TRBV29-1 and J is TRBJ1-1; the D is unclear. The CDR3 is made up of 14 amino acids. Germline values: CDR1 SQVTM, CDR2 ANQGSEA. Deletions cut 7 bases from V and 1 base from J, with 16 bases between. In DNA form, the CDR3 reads TGCAGCGCCGGCCGTGTGACAAGGAACACTGAAGCTTTCTTT. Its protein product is CSAGRVTRNTEAFF. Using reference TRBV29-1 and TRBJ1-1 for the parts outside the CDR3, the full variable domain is SAVISQKPSRDICQRGTSLTIQCQVDSQVTMMFWYRQQPGQSLTLIATANQGSEATYESGFVIDKFPISRPNLTFSTLTVSNMSPEDSSIYLCSAGRVTRNTEAFFGQGTRLTVV.

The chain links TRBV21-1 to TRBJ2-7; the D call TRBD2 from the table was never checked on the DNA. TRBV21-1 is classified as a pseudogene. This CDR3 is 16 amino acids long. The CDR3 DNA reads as TGTGCCAGCAGCAAAGCGGGACTAGCGGGAAATTACGAGCAGTACTTC. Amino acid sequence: CASSKAGLAGNYEQYF.

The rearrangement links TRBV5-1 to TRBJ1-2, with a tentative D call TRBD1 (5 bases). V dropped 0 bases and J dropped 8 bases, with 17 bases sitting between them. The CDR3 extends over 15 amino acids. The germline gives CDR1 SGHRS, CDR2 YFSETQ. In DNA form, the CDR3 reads TGCGCCAGCAGCTTGGCCGGGACCGCGAGAGAAGGCTACACCTTC. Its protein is CASSLAGTAREGYTF.

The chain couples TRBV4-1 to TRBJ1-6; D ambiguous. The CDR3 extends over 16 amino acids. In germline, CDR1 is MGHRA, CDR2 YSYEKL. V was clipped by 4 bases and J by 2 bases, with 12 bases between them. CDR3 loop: CASSPQRGTYNSPLHF. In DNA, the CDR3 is TGCGCCAGCAGCCCCCAGAGAGGAACCTATAATTCACCCCTCCACTTT.

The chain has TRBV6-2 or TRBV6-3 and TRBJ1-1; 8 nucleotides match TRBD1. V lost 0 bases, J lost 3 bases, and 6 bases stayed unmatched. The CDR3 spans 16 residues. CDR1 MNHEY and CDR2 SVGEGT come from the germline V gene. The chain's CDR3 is CASSYSPDRAHTEAFF. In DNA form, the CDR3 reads TGTGCCAGCAGTTACTCGCCGGACAGGGCCCACACTGAAGCTTTCTTT.

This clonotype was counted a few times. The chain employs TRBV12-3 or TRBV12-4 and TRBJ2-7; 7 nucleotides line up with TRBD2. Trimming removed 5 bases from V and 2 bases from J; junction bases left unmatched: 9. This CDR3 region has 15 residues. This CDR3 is CASSATGTIPYEQYF. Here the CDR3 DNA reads TGTGCCAGCAGTGCAACCGGGACTATTCCCTACGAGCAGTACTTC.

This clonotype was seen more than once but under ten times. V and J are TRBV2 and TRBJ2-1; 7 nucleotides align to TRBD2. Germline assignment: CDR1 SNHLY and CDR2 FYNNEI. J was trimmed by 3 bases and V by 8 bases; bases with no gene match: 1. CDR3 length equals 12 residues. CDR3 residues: CASRDYYNEQFF. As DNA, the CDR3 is TGTGCCAGCCGGGACTACTACAATGAGCAGTTCTTC.

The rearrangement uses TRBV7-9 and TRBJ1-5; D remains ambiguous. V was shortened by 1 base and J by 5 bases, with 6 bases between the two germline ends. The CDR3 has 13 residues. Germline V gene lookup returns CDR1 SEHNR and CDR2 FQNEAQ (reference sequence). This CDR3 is CASSLDSYQPQHF. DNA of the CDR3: TGTGCCAGCAGCTTAGACAGTTATCAGCCCCAGCATTTT.

The CDR3 nucleotides are TGCAGCGTTGTAATTGGGCAGGGAAATGGAAACACCATATATTTT. The encoded protein is CSVVIGQGNGNTIYF. The gene calls are TRBV29-1 and TRBJ1-3; D might be TRBD1 (5 bases). The V end lost 4 bases, the J end lost 3 bases, and 16 bases lay between the germline ends. Per germline, CDR1 SQVTM and CDR2 ANQGSEA. CDR3 length: 15 amino acids.